This entry lists 23 T cell receptor beta chains sequenced from one sample in a study of CD8 T cells in Susac syndrome. After extraction with the RNeasy kit, 0.5 to 1 ug of the RNA was reverse transcribed using random hexamers. TCRdb reprocessed the immunoSEQ multiplex PCR reads via MiXCR and lists one record per CDR3 protein. This sample has about 120,000 distinct CDR3 sequences, with around 94% found just once. Sequencing was performed on CD8+ T cells from PBMCs. Every receptor here comes from a human donor with Susac syndrome.

This chain links TRBV15 with TRBJ1-3; a possible D gene is TRBD1 (5 bases). Per germline, CDR1 LNHNV and CDR2 YYDKDF (reference sequence). The V end lost 0 bases, the J end lost 0 bases, and 9 bases lay between the germline ends. The CDR3 length is 16 residues. As DNA, the CDR3 is TGTGCCACCAGCAGAGAAGGGACCTCCTCTGGAAACACCATATATTTT. Protein sequence: CATSREGTSSGNTIYF.

J is TRBJ1-5 and V is TRBV19, with D perhaps TRBD1 (6 bases). The germline V gene has CDR1 LNHDA and CDR2 SQIVND (reference sequence). The germline V and J ends were trimmed by 2 bases and 7 bases, with 12 bases remaining between them. The CDR3 runs 14 residues. The CDR3 DNA is TGTGCCAGTAGTATACGGGACACTGGGCAGCCCCAGCATTTT. Protein sequence: CASSIRDTGQPQHF.

CDR3 residues: CSGNEGSGGYTF. In DNA form, the CDR3 reads TGCAGCGGTAACGAGGGATCTGGGGGCTACACCTTC. This chain joins TRBV29-1 and TRBJ1-2; D not resolved. Trimming removed 7 bases at V and 8 bases at J, with 17 bases between. The CDR3 has 12 residues. The V gene's germline CDR1 is SQVTM and CDR2 ANQGSEA.

V and J are TRBV19 and TRBJ1-5; the match to TRBD1 covers 8 bases. CDR3 length: 12 amino acids. Germline values: CDR1 LNHDA, CDR2 SQIVND (reference sequence). After removal of 3 bases from V and 11 bases from J, the junction contained 3 bases not matched to a gene. The CDR3 reads CASSMGQAAQHF. The CDR3 DNA sequence: TGTGCCAGTAGTATGGGACAGGCAGCCCAGCATTTT.

The chain combines TRBV20-1 with TRBJ2-5; 10 positions agree with TRBD1. The CDR3 runs 14 residues. V trimming: 5 bases; J trimming: 4 bases; junction bases outside the gene matches: 7. The germline V gene encodes CDR1 DFQATT and CDR2 SNEGSKA (reference sequence). For the CDR3, the DNA is TGCAGTGCTCCCCCGACAGGGGGCGGAGAGACCCAGTACTTC. Translated: CSAPPTGGGETQYF.

The chain joins TRBV5-4 to TRBJ2-4; D uncertain. With 4 bases removed from V and 8 bases from J, the gap between germline ends came to 13 bases. Germline CDR1 is SGHNT and CDR2 is YYREEE (reference sequence). CDR3 length: 13 amino acids. CDR3 sequence: CASSPSGGDIQYF. CDR3 nucleotide sequence: TGTGCCAGCAGCCCTTCGGGTGGCGACATTCAGTACTTC.

The chain has TRBV18 and TRBJ1-6; no reliable D call. V lost 3 bases and J lost 6, with 3 bases in between. Germline CDR1 and CDR2: KGHSH and LQKENI. The CDR3 sequence is 12 residues long. This CDR3 is CASSPTNSPLHF. CDR3 in DNA: TGTGCCAGCTCACCTACTAATTCACCCCTCCACTTT.

The chain is built from TRBV23-1 and TRBJ1-5, with D unresolved. TRBV23-1 counts as an open reading frame of uncertain function. V gave up 3 bases and J gave up 0 bases, with 9 bases separating them. The CDR3 loop spans 15 amino acids. The CDR3 is CASSHPINSNQPQHF. CDR3 in DNA: TGCGCCAGCAGTCATCCAATCAATAGCAATCAGCCCCAGCATTTT.

The genes are TRBV4-1 and TRBJ2-7; no definite D call. The V gene's germline CDR1 is MGHRA and CDR2 YSYEKL. Trimming pared 1 base from V and 3 bases from J, leaving 13 bases between. The CDR3 is 15 amino acids. The CDR3 reads CASSQGEKPFYEQYF. The DNA for the CDR3 is TGCGCCAGCAGCCAAGGTGAAAAGCCTTTCTACGAGCAGTACTTC.

The rearrangement joins TRBV5-1 to TRBJ2-5; 11 bases fit TRBD2. The CDR3 totals 15 residues. Looked up from germline, CDR1 is SGHRS and CDR2 is YFSETQ. The J segment lost 1 base and the V segment lost 4 bases, leaving 3 bases of the junction unmatched. CDR3 region: CASSHSGGAQETQYF. DNA of the CDR3: TGCGCCAGCAGCCATAGCGGGGGGGCCCAAGAGACCCAGTACTTC. Supplemented by reference TRBV5-1 and TRBJ2-5, the full variable domain reads KAGVTQTPRYLIKTRGQQVTLSCSPISGHRSVSWYQQTPGQGLQFLFEYFSETQRNKGNFPGRFSGRQFSNSRSEMNVSTLELGDSALYLCASSHSGGAQETQYFGPGTRLLVL.

This sequence joins TRBV6-5 and TRBJ2-5; 9 bases agree with TRBD2. Germline assignment: CDR1 MNHEY and CDR2 SVGAGI. J gave up 2 bases and V 3 bases, and 4 bases lay outside the gene matches. The CDR3 spans 15 residues. As DNA, the CDR3 is TGTGCCAGCAGTTATATGGCGGGGGGGCAAGAGACCCAGTACTTC. This translates into CASSYMAGGQETQYF.

This rearrangement joins TRBV5-4 to TRBJ2-1, with D uncertain. The CDR3 is made up of 13 amino acids. Trimming cost V 7 bases and J 5 bases, with 13 bases left between them. Looked up from germline, CDR1 is SGHNT and CDR2 is YYREEE (reference sequence). The CDR3 bases are TGTGCCAGCGGCGAGTCCCCACACAATGAGCAGTTCTTC. This sequence encodes CASGESPHNEQFF.

The V gene is TRBV30, the J gene TRBJ2-7; TRBD2 matches at 7 bases. V dropped 8 bases and J dropped 5; count of bases not matched to a gene: 9. The CDR3 contains 12 residues. From germline, CDR1 is GTSNPN and CDR2 SVGIG (reference sequence). This CDR3 reads CAGRLAPDEQYF. The CDR3, as DNA: TGTGCCGGACGACTAGCCCCGGACGAGCAGTACTTC.

The genes are TRBV20-1 and TRBJ2-7; possible D gene TRBD2, 7 bases. The CDR3 covers 13 residues. In germline, CDR1 is DFQATT, CDR2 SNEGSKA (reference sequence). Trimming removed 6 bases at V and 1 base at J, with 13 bases between. Here the CDR3 DNA reads TGCAGTGCCTGGGGGGGACAATCCTACGAGCAGTACTTC. Protein product: CSAWGGQSYEQYF.

Here the CDR3 DNA reads TGTGCCAGCAGCCAAGATCATGGGACAGGGAACGAGCAGTACTTC. It yields the protein CASSQDHGTGNEQYF. The genes are TRBV14 and TRBJ2-7, with TRBD1 identical over 9 bases. V gave up 0 bases and J gave up 5 bases; unmatched junction bases: 5. Germline CDR1 SGHDN, CDR2 FVKESK. CDR3 size: 15 residues.

The V call is TRBV6-5, the J call TRBJ2-1, with a possible D match to TRBD2 (5 bases). This CDR3 is built from 13 residues. Germline lookup yields CDR1 MNHEY and CDR2 SVGAGI. Trimming pared 0 bases from V and 7 bases from J, leaving 7 bases between. The CDR3 region is CASSYSDSNEQFF. CDR3 DNA sequence: TGTGCCAGCAGTTACTCGGACTCGAATGAGCAGTTCTTC.

This chain uses TRBV9 with TRBJ2-2; TRBD1 aligns across 7 bases. Germline V CDR1 and CDR2: SGDLS, YYNGEE. The V segment lost 4 bases and the J segment 3 bases; nucleotides outside the gene matches: 9. This CDR3 spans 16 amino acids. The CDR3 here is CASSPNTGEYTGELFF. CDR3 coding DNA: TGTGCCAGCAGCCCGAACACAGGGGAGTACACCGGGGAGCTGTTTTTT.

Here the CDR3 reads CAISGTEISYEQYF. CDR3 nucleotides: TGTGCCATCAGTGGGACGGAGATCTCCTACGAGCAGTACTTC. The gene calls are TRBV10-3 and TRBJ2-7; no reliable D call. V was shortened by 4 bases and J by 0 bases, with 10 bases between the two germline ends. CDR1 ENHRY and CDR2 SYGVKD come from the germline V gene. There are 14 residues in the CDR3.

The genes are TRBV20-1 and TRBJ1-2, with 9 bases matching TRBD1. After removal of 0 bases from V and 4 bases from J, the junction contained 6 bases not matched to a gene. CDR1 and CDR2 (germline): DFQATT, SNEGSKA (reference sequence). CDR3 size: 15 residues. The CDR3 reads CSARDQQGAPYGYTF. The CDR3 DNA reads as TGCAGTGCTAGAGATCAACAGGGGGCGCCCTATGGCTACACCTTC.

The rearrangement links TRBV11-2 to TRBJ2-3, with 13 bases lining up with TRBD2. CDR1 is SGHAT and CDR2 is FQNNGV in the germline V gene. Trimming at V came to 5 bases and at J to 6 bases, leaving 8 bases not matched to a gene. The CDR3 runs to 16 residues. The CDR3 region has the DNA TGTGCCAGCAGCGTCAGACTAGCGGGGGGTATGGATACGCAGTATTTT. Its translation is CASSVRLAGGMDTQYF. Variable domain in full (rest from reference TRBV11-2 and TRBJ2-3): EAGVAQSPRYKIIEKRQSVAFWCNPISGHATLYWYQQILGQGPKLLIQFQNNGVVDDSQLPKDRFSAERLKGVDSTLKIQPAKLEDSAVYLCASSVRLAGGMDTQYFGPGTRLTVL.

The chain employs TRBV7-8 and TRBJ2-7; 11 bases are a match to TRBD2. CDR3 length equals 14 residues. Trimming took 3 bases from V and 3 from J; bases not matched to a gene: 1. The V gene's germline CDR1 is SGHVS and CDR2 FQNEAQ. CDR3 DNA: TGTGCCAGCAGCTTTCTAGCGGGGGGCTACGAGCAGTACTTC. Its translation is CASSFLAGGYEQYF.

The rearrangement links TRBV18 to TRBJ2-7, with D unresolved. Germline CDR1 reads KGHSH; CDR2 reads LQKENI. V shed 4 bases and J shed 2 bases, with 21 bases lying between them. CDR3 length: 17 amino acids. DNA for the CDR3: TGTGCCAGCTCACGGGTAGGAACGTCGTTGTTCGCCTACGAGCAGTACTTC. Its translation is CASSRVGTSLFAYEQYF.

The rearrangement links TRBV9 to TRBJ2-7; 7 nucleotides align to TRBD2. V trimming: 4 bases; J trimming: 0 bases; junction bases outside the gene matches: 7. There are 15 residues in the CDR3. Germline CDR1 is SGDLS and CDR2 is YYNGEE. The CDR3 protein is CASSPSGVSSYEQYF. The CDR3 DNA is TGTGCCAGCAGCCCTAGCGGCGTAAGCTCCTACGAGCAGTACTTC.